Shown below are 22 T cell receptor beta chains from a single sample sequenced in a study of human T cells and chemical hapten exposure. TCRdb called the RACE reads again in MiXCR, with one record for every CDR3 protein. This table holds about 79,000 distinct CDR3 sequences, over 6.5% found once. The time point: healthy volunteer bleed at 6 weeks. Researchers extracted total RNA from unfractionated whole blood. The sequencing sample was made of whole blood. Receptor source: a male donor in good health. Some clones in this sample may be carry-over from other donors' samples.

This clonotype was observed at least ten times. The rearrangement links TRBV27 to TRBJ1-6; unclear D gene. Trimming took 6 bases from V and 6 from J, leaving 6 bases between them. In germline, CDR1 is MNHEY, CDR2 SMNVEV (reference sequence). The CDR3 has 12 amino acids. CDR3 region: CASSPINSPLHF. The CDR3 region has the DNA TGTGCCAGCAGCCCAATTAATTCACCCCTCCACTTT.

In DNA, the CDR3 is TGCAGCGTTGATATCAGGGGCGATTACAATGAGCAGTTCTTC. It translates to CSVDIRGDYNEQFF. This chain connects TRBV29-1 to TRBJ2-1, with D perhaps matching TRBD1 (6 bases). CDR1 SQVTM and CDR2 ANQGSEA come from the germline V gene. With 3 bases removed from V and 4 bases from J, the gap between germline ends came to 13 bases. The length of the CDR3 is 14 residues.

The rearrangement links TRBV12-3 or TRBV12-4 to TRBJ2-5; D not resolved. V was shortened by 7 bases and J by 7 bases, with 13 bases between the two germline ends. This CDR3 comprises 12 residues. The CDR3 nucleotides read TGTGCCAGCAAGGACGGAACCTGGACCCAGTACTTC. This gives the protein CASKDGTWTQYF.

This clonotype was seen a few times. The V gene is TRBV6-5, the J gene TRBJ1-5; D is unresolved. With 0 bases removed from V and 1 base from J, the gap between germline ends came to 7 bases. Germline-derived CDR1 and CDR2 are MNHEY and SVGAGI. The CDR3 spans 15 residues. The chain's CDR3 is CASSYSGVSNQPQHF. In DNA form, the CDR3 reads TGTGCCAGCAGTTACTCCGGGGTGAGCAATCAGCCCCAGCATTTT.

The chain recombines TRBV27 with TRBJ1-5; 7 bases match TRBD1. Trimming at V came to 3 bases and at J to 5 bases, leaving 4 bases not matched to a gene. This CDR3 has 14 amino acids. Germline CDR1 MNHEY, CDR2 SMNVEV (reference sequence). In DNA form, the CDR3 reads TGTGCCAGCAGTTTCACAGGGGAGTATCAGCCCCAGCATTTT. It translates to CASSFTGEYQPQHF.

This clonotype showed up many times. This chain joins TRBV25-1 and TRBJ1-1; D not resolved. Germline CDR1 reads MGHDK; CDR2 reads SYGVNS. The CDR3 contains 12 residues. With 7 bases removed from V and 8 bases from J, the gap between germline ends came to 14 bases. Here the CDR3 reads CASIGGAGEAFF. Written as DNA, the CDR3 is TGTGCCAGCATCGGAGGAGCGGGGGAAGCTTTCTTT. Filled out from reference TRBV25-1 and TRBJ1-1, the complete variable domain reads EADIYQTPRYLVIGTGKKITLECSQTMGHDKMYWYQQDPGMELHLIHYSYGVNSTEKGDLSSESTVSRIRTEHFPLTLESARPSHTSQYLCASIGGAGEAFFGQGTRLTVV.

In its sample, this clonotype was seen a few times. The rearrangement uses TRBV7-8 and TRBJ1-5, with 10 nucleotides matching TRBD1. This CDR3 is built from 17 residues. The junction had 8 bases not matched to a gene; V was cut back by 1 base and J by 5 bases. Germline lookup yields CDR1 SGHVS and CDR2 FQNEAQ. The CDR3 loop reads CASSLELTGTGDQPQHF. CDR3 in DNA: TGTGCCAGCAGCTTAGAGCTAACCGGGACAGGGGATCAGCCCCAGCATTTT.

The chain joins TRBV12-3 or TRBV12-4 to TRBJ2-7; a weak D match, TRBD1 (7 bases). V lost 6 bases and J 12 bases, leaving 24 bases between the germline ends. The CDR3 is made up of 14 amino acids. CDR3: CASSSSRQGRGTYF. CDR3 coding DNA: TGTGCCAGCAGCTCCTCTAGACAGGGCCGCGGGACGTACTTC.

This clonotype was observed at least ten times. As DNA, the CDR3 is TGTGCCAGCAGCTTAGGACAGGGGGTGGGCACTGAAGCTTTCTTT. It yields the protein CASSLGQGVGTEAFF. The J gene is TRBJ1-1, the V gene TRBV7-9; 9 nucleotides align to TRBD1. This CDR3 comprises 15 residues. The ends lost 1 base at V and 4 bases at J; junction bases unmatched: 4. The V gene's germline CDR1 is SEHNR and CDR2 FQNEAQ (reference sequence). Full variable domain (rest looked up from reference TRBV7-9 and TRBJ1-1): DTGVSQNPRHKITKRGQNVTFRCDPISEHNRLYWYRQTLGQGPEFLTYFQNEAQLEKSRLLSDRFSAERPKGSFSTLEIQRTEQGDSAMYLCASSLGQGVGTEAFFGQGTRLTVV.

Notes on this clonotype: A much larger clone differs by one base, so this may be a read error. The chain employs TRBV6-1 and TRBJ1-2; D remains ambiguous. Trimming took off 4 bases at V and 7 bases at J, with 19 bases between the two ends. Per the germline V gene, CDR1 is MNHNS and CDR2 is SASEGT. This CDR3 region has 15 residues. The CDR3: CASSGIMDGSVGYTF. The CDR3, as DNA: TGTGCCAGCAGTGGGATCATGGACGGATCCGTTGGCTACACCTTC.

This clonotype was counted only a few times. The chain carries TRBV4-1 and TRBJ2-2; D might be TRBD1 (6 bases). The V end was cut by 7 bases, the J end by 7 bases, with 19 bases between. Germline CDR1 and CDR2: MGHRA and YSYEKL. The CDR3 loop spans 15 amino acids. The CDR3 coding sequence is TGCGCCAGCACCCCCAGCACAGGGAGTAACGGGGAGCTGTTTTTT. This gives the protein CASTPSTGSNGELFF.

This clonotype was counted only a few times. The rearrangement uses TRBV12-3 or TRBV12-4 and TRBJ1-5; D is possibly TRBD1 (5 bases). With 3 bases removed from V and 0 bases from J, the gap between germline ends came to 9 bases. The CDR3 extends over 15 amino acids. CDR3 nucleotide sequence: TGTGCCAGCAGTTTCGACAGACCTAGCAATCAGCCCCAGCATTTT. It is translated as CASSFDRPSNQPQHF.

The genes are TRBV19 and TRBJ1-5, with 8 bases fitting TRBD1. V lost 4 bases to trimming and J lost 3 bases; unmatched junction nucleotides: 5. This CDR3 contains 15 residues. Germline V lookup: CDR1 LNHDA, CDR2 SQIVND (reference sequence). The CDR3 DNA sequence: TGTGCCAGTAGTACTCAGGGGGCGGCCAATCAGCCCCAGCATTTT. Translating it yields CASSTQGAANQPQHF.

In its sample, this clonotype was seen a few times. The V and J genes are TRBV18 and TRBJ1-3, with 7 bases lining up with TRBD1. Germline assignment: CDR1 KGHSH and CDR2 LQKENI. This CDR3 comprises 14 residues. V lost 4 bases to trimming and J lost 2 bases; unmatched junction nucleotides: 2. CDR3 sequence: CASSRQGAGNTIYF. The CDR3 DNA is TGTGCCAGCTCACGACAGGGAGCTGGAAACACCATATATTTT.

This sequence joins TRBV27 and TRBJ1-1; 7 bases are shared with TRBD1. The CDR3 extends over 17 amino acids. The germline CDR1 and CDR2 sequences are MNHEY and SMNVEV (reference sequence). V was pared by 7 bases and J by 4 bases, with 18 bases of the junction left unmatched. The CDR3 reads CASTHIPQTGRATEAFF. CDR3 DNA: TGTGCCAGCACTCATATCCCTCAGACAGGGCGGGCCACTGAAGCTTTCTTT.

The V gene is TRBV5-1, the J gene TRBJ1-6, with 8 bases identical to TRBD1. The CDR3 length is 17 residues. V gave up 4 bases and J gave up 8 bases; unmatched junction bases: 14. In germline, CDR1 is SGHRS, CDR2 YFSETQ. CDR3 sequence reads: CASSPWTGSPRDSPLHF. The CDR3 coding sequence is TGCGCCAGCAGCCCGTGGACAGGGTCGCCGCGTGATTCACCCCTCCACTTT.

The V call is TRBV7-9, the J call TRBJ1-4, with a tentative D call TRBD1 (5 bases). The CDR3 totals 15 residues. Trimming removed 1 base from V and 5 bases from J, with 11 bases in between. The germline gives CDR1 SEHNR, CDR2 FQNEAQ (reference sequence). The CDR3 nucleotides are TGTGCCAGCAGCTTAGTGACAGACCCGAATGAAAAACTGTTTTTT. Its protein is CASSLVTDPNEKLFF.

This chain joins TRBV9 and TRBJ1-2; D gene uncertain. This CDR3 is 15 amino acids long. Per the germline V gene, CDR1 is SGDLS and CDR2 is YYNGEE. Trimming removed 0 bases from V and 4 bases from J, with 13 bases in between. The CDR3 bases are TGTGCCAGCAGCGTAGAGGCGGGAAGGAGCTATGGCTACACCTTC. It is translated as CASSVEAGRSYGYTF.

The gene calls are TRBV27 and TRBJ2-3; D might be TRBD2 (6 bases). The CDR3 loop spans 14 amino acids. Germline V gives CDR1 MNHEY, CDR2 SMNVEV (reference sequence). The ends were cut back, 4 bases at V and 4 bases at J, with 12 bases in the middle. The CDR3 here is CASSWGPGADTQYF. The CDR3 DNA reads as TGTGCCAGCAGTTGGGGACCGGGGGCAGATACGCAGTATTTT.

This clonotype was seen repeatedly, ten times or more. The J gene is TRBJ2-6, the V gene TRBV2, with D uncertain. From germline, CDR1 is SNHLY and CDR2 FYNNEI. With 9 bases removed from V and 1 base from J, the gap between germline ends came to 13 bases. The CDR3 loop spans 15 amino acids. The CDR3 protein is CARDKVGSGANVLTF. Here the CDR3 DNA reads TGTGCCAGAGACAAAGTTGGGTCTGGGGCCAACGTCCTGACTTTC.

This clonotype was counted many times. This sequence joins TRBV5-1 and TRBJ1-1, with D possibly TRBD1 on 6 matching bases. CDR1 is SGHRS and CDR2 is YFSETQ in the germline V gene. Trimming left V 2 bases short and J 0 bases short, with 8 bases between. The CDR3 spans 14 residues. This chain's CDR3 is CASSFTGLNTEAFF. Here the CDR3 DNA reads TGCGCCAGCAGCTTCACAGGGTTGAACACTGAAGCTTTCTTT.

The chain links TRBV30 to TRBJ2-1; 12 nucleotides align to TRBD1. The CDR3 loop spans 15 amino acids. Losses at the gene ends were 3 bases for V and 6 bases for J; bases not matched to a gene: 6. Per the germline V gene, CDR1 is GTSNPN and CDR2 is SVGIG (reference sequence). This CDR3 reads CAWRGDRGPRNEQFF. CDR3 coding DNA: TGTGCCTGGAGAGGGGACAGGGGGCCCCGCAATGAGCAGTTCTTC.